This T cell receptor beta chain was profiled in a study of blood T cell repertoires in COVID-19 (dated by TCRdb to the early 2020s). For the study in its entirety: Samples covering the acute and convalescent phases of COVID-19 were provided by collaborators in the United States, Italy and Spain. The material from the prospective study consisted of cDNA or gDNA derived from T cells, B-cell-depleted T cells, or PBMCs. Subjects who had been exposed to COVID-19, were actively infected with it, or had recovered from it provided the deeply sampled blood TCRbeta repertoires that made up the dataset. The repertoires were released in a freely available public database intended as a resource for research on the immune response to SARS-CoV-2. Samples were obtained from the ongoing ImmuneRACE study (first 160 participants) and from some 1,200 subjects provided by 6 global collaborators. The sample metadata nearly always contained a de-identified subject ID, COVID-19 status, age in years and sex. Where available, HLA class I and class II types were taken from metadata supplied by the sample provider and were not determined by assay-based typing.

Collaborating institutions collected whole blood in K2EDTA tubes following their own protocols. For TCRbeta analysis, collaborator samples were shipped as frozen whole blood, as isolated PBMCs, or as DNA extracted from either sample type. TCRbeta CDR3 regions were amplified from genomic DNA using the immunoSEQ Assay, a bias-controlled multiplex PCR. The source study handled its data this way. Within the assay, amplification of reference gene primers was used to estimate how many nucleated cells each sample contained. To quantify the absolute abundance of each unique TCRbeta CDR3 rearrangement, sequence reads were collapsed and filtered. Productive Simpson clonality was computed per sample as the square root of Simpson's diversity index over productive rearrangements. TCRdb limited this immuneACCESS table to in-frame rearrangements with V and J called. A share of clones is missing; checked studies link under half to unresolved V genes, and the rest is unexplained. D and trimming were read from the DNA, whereas the V and J calls and clone size are those reported in that table. The sample table holds a few hundred thousand clones, of which around 82% were seen once. The top ten clonotypes cover around 7.3% of the sample.

Comments on this clone: Its cognate antigen has yet to be identified. One base away there is no much larger clone; base qualities are not given.

Findings and caveats that apply to the study as a whole: The quantity of clinical and demographic metadata differed by source and by participant and was supplied without curation.

CDR1 and CDR2 (SGHRS, YFSETQ) derive from the germline V gene. Relative to germline, V is missing 0 bases and J is missing 3 bases, with 4 bases of the junction outside any gene match. From the cysteine up to the phenylalanine, the CDR3 has a length of 15 residues. The sequence is cut down to CDR3 DNA, 45 bases in frame from base 1. The V and J genes are TRBV5-1 and TRBJ2-3; TRBD1 matches 7 bases in the middle. The sequence derives from a woman aged 70-85 years with acute or convalescent COVID-19. What was sequenced was peripheral blood. The CDR3 corresponds to CASSLVPGGTDTQYF. The sequenced DNA is TGCGCCAGCAGCTTGGTTCCAGGGGGTACAGATACGCAGTATTTT.